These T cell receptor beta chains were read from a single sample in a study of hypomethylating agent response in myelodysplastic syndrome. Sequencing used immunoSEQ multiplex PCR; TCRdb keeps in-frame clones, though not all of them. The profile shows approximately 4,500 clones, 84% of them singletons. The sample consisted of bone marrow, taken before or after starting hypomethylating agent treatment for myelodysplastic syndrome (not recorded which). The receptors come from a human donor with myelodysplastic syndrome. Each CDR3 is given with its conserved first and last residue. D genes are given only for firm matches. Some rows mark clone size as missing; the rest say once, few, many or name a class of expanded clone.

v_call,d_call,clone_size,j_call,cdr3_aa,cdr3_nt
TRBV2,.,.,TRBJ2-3,CASSDQGNSDTQYF,TGTGCCAGCAGTGATCAGGGGAACTCAGATACGCAGTATTTT
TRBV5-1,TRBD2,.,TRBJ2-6,CASSLLPSSGITGANVLTF,TGCGCCAGCAGCTTGCTCCCTTCTAGCGGGATCACTGGGGCCAACGTCCTGACTTTC
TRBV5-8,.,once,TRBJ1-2,CASSLGVLSNYGYTF,TGTGCCAGCAGCTTGGGTGTGTTGAGCAACTATGGCTACACCTTC
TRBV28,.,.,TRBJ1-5,CASNRLQERPQHF,TGTGCCAGCAACCGCTTACAAGAGAGGCCCCAGCATTTT
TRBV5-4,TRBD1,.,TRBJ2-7,CASSGDRGSGEQYF,TGTGCCAGCAGCGGGGACAGGGGATCTGGCGAGCAGTACTTC
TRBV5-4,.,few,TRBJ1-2,CASSSVNGDTF,TGTGCCAGCAGCTCAGTTAATGGGGACACCTTC
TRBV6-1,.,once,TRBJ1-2,CASSVGTAGGYGYTF,TGTGCCAGCAGTGTTGGGACCGCCGGGGGTTATGGCTACACCTTC
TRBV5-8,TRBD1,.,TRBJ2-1,CASSFHRAGGYNEQFF,TGTGCCAGCAGCTTTCATCGGGCAGGGGGATACAATGAGCAGTTCTTC
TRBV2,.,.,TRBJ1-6,CASSEPDTAGNNSPLHF,TGTGCCAGCAGTGAACCTGACACGGCCGGTAATAATTCACCCCTCCACTTT
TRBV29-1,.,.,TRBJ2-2,CSVEAGELFF,TGCAGCGTTGAGGCCGGGGAGCTGTTTTTT
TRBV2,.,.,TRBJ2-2,CASSYSGELFF,TGTGCCAGCAGTTACTCCGGGGAGCTGTTTTTT
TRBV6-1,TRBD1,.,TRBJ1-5,CASTGTAAYQPQHF,TGTGCCAGCACCGGGACAGCGGCGTATCAGCCCCAGCATTTT
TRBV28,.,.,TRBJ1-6,CASSFPRNSPLHF,TGTGCCAGCAGTTTTCCCAGGAATTCACCCCTCCACTTT
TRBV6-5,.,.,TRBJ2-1,CASTPGQHYNEQFF,TGTGCCAGCACCCCGGGACAACACTACAATGAGCAGTTCTTC
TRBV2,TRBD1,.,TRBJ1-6,CASSPGQGNNSPLHF,TGTGCCAGCAGTCCGGGACAGGGGAACAATTCACCCCTCCACTTT
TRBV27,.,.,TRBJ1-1,CASSWTKGTEAFF,TGTGCCAGCAGTTGGACGAAGGGCACTGAAGCTTTCTTT
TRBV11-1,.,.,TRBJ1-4,CASSLAGPRGYEKLFF,TGTGCCAGCAGCTTAGCGGGACCCCGGGGGTATGAAAAACTGTTTTTT
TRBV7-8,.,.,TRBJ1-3,CASSLAASWSGNTIYF,TGTGCCAGCAGCTTAGCGGCCAGCTGGTCTGGAAACACCATATATTTT
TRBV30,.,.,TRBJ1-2,CAWRLGGSGYTF,TGTGCCTGGAGGCTGGGGGGCTCTGGCTACACCTTC
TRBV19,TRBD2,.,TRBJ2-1,CASSIERGGYNEQFF,TGTGCCAGTAGTATAGAGCGGGGGGGTTACAATGAGCAGTTCTTC
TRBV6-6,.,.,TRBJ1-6,CASSQSRRVHSPLHF,TGTGCCAGCAGCCAGTCACGGCGGGTCCACTCACCCCTCCACTTT
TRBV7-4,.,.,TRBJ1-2,CASSVAARKTYGYTF,TGTGCCAGCAGCGTAGCAGCTCGAAAGACCTATGGCTACACCTTC
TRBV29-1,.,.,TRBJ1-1,CSLGIGRDTEAFF,TGCAGCCTCGGTATCGGGAGGGACACTGAAGCTTTCTTT
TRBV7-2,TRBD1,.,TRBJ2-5,CASSLETGIGETQYF,TGTGCCAGCAGCTTAGAGACAGGGATAGGGGAGACCCAGTACTTC
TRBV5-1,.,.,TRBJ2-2,CASSLSGVGTGELFF,TGCGCCAGCAGCTTGTCAGGGGTCGGCACCGGGGAGCTGTTTTTT
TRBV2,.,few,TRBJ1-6,CACKLGVDSPLHF,TGTGCCTGCAAACTAGGGGTAGATTCACCCCTCCACTTT
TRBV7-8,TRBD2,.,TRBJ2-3,CASSPTSGGSYAQYF,TGTGCCAGCAGCCCTACTAGCGGGGGATCCTATGCGCAGTATTTT
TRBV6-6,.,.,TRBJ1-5,CASSSVGYSNQPQHF,TGTGCCAGCAGTTCCGTGGGGTATAGCAATCAGCCCCAGCATTTT
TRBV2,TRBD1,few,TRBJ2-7,CASSGPVIHGQGSYEQYF,TGTGCCAGCAGTGGACCCGTAATTCACGGACAGGGCTCCTACGAGCAGTACTTC
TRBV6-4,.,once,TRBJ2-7,CASRTGTDYSYEQYF,TGTGCCAGCAGGACCGGGACGGATTACTCCTACGAGCAGTACTTC
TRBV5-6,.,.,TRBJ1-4,CASKKSWDVNEKLFF,TGTGCCAGCAAGAAGTCGTGGGACGTCAATGAAAAACTGTTTTTT
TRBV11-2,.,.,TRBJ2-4,CASSLSGNIQYF,TGTGCCAGCAGCCTTTCCGGGAACATTCAGTACTTC
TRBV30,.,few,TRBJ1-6,CAWSPGVSPLHF,TGTGCCTGGAGTCCAGGGGTTTCACCCCTCCACTTT
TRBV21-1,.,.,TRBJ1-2,CASTLPRAGGVYGYTF,TGTGCCAGCACTCTACCCCGGGCAGGGGGCGTCTATGGCTACACCTTC
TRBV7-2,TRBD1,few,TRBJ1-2,CASSFDGQGRGYTF,TGTGCCAGCAGCTTCGACGGACAGGGTAGAGGCTACACCTTC
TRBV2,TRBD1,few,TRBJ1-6,CASAGQLPPLHF,TGTGCCAGCGCGGGACAGCTGCCCCCCCTCCACTTT
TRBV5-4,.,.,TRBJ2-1,CASSLDRNNEQFF,TGTGCCAGCAGCTTGGACAGAAACAATGAGCAGTTCTTC
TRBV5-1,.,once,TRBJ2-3,CASSQLSGADTQYF,TGCGCCAGCAGCCAGCTCTCGGGAGCGGATACGCAGTATTTT
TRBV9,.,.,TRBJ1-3,CASSALTGATIYF,TGTGCCAGCAGCGCCCTGACAGGTGCCACCATATATTTT
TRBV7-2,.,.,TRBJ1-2,CASSWLQAGYTF,TGTGCCAGCAGCTGGTTACAGGCGGGCTACACCTTC
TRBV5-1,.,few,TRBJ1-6,CASSPKGESPLHF,TGCGCCAGCAGCCCGAAGGGCGAATCACCCCTCCACTTT
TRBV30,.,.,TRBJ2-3,CAWTHGIAQYF,TGTGCCTGGACTCATGGAATAGCGCAGTATTTT
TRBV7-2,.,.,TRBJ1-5,CASSRDLNQPQHF,TGTGCCAGCAGCCGGGACCTCAATCAGCCCCAGCATTTT
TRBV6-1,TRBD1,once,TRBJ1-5,CASTRDREYQPQHF,TGTGCCAGCACCAGGGACAGGGAATATCAGCCCCAGCATTTT
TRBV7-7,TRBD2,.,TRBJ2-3,CASSPNLGGASTDTQYF,TGTGCCAGCAGCCCTAACCTGGGAGGGGCTAGCACAGATACGCAGTATTTT
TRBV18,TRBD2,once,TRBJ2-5,CASSPGSSSGQTQYF,TGTGCCAGCTCACCAGGGTCCTCTAGCGGACAGACCCAGTACTTC
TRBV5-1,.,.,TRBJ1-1,CASSLAGNMNTEAFF,TGCGCCAGCAGCTTGGCAGGCAACATGAACACTGAAGCTTTCTTT
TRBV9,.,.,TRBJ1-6,CASSAMDPISSYNSPLHF,TGTGCCAGCAGCGCAATGGACCCGATCAGCTCCTATAATTCACCCCTCCACTTT
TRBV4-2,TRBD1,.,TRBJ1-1,CASSPRQGNTEAFF,TGTGCCAGCAGCCCCCGACAGGGGAACACTGAAGCTTTCTTT
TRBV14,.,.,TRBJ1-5,CASSSGILQPQHF,TGTGCCAGCAGCTCGGGGATCCTACAGCCCCAGCATTTT
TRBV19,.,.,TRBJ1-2,CASSIDRAVGGYTF,TGTGCCAGTAGTATAGATCGGGCAGTGGGTGGCTACACCTTC
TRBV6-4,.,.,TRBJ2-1,CASSDESGDEQFF,TGTGCCAGCAGTGACGAATCGGGGGACGAGCAGTTCTTC
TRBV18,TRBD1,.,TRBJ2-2,CASSPQITGGNTGELFF,TGTGCCAGCTCACCACAGATTACAGGGGGGAACACCGGGGAGCTGTTTTTT
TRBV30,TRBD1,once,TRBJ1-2,CAWSRDRVYYGYTF,TGTGCCTGGAGCCGGGACAGGGTATACTATGGCTACACCTTC
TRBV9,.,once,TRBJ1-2,CASSPNGNYGYTF,TGTGCCAGCAGCCCGAACGGTAACTATGGCTACACCTTC